This T cell receptor (beta chain) is from a study of shared clonotypes between healthy human individuals. This CDR3 has 13 amino acids. V shed 3 bases and J shed 0 bases, with 9 bases lying between them. The germline gives CDR1 SQVTM, CDR2 ANQGSEA. Methods used by the authors: Because ImmunoSEQ provided only junction sequences with no quality scores, the filtering differed. Profiled with immunoSEQ multiplex PCR; TCRdb holds only in-frame clones, not every one. The V and J calls and the clone size are those of that table, but D and trimming were determined from the DNA. The table lists under 1 million clones, roughly 96% of them singletons. The naive CD8 subset, CD45RO-negative cells positively selected for CCR7, excluded terminally differentiated effector memory CD45RA+ cells.

This chain joins TRBV29-1 and TRBJ2-7; D is unresolved. The receptor's source is a man between 25 and 39 years old in good health. Sequencing was performed on naive CD8+ T cells sorted from blood. Here the CDR3 DNA reads TGCAGCGTTGAGTCAGAGGACTCCTACGAGCAGTACTTC. The encoded protein is CSVESEDSYEQYF.